Listed below are T cell receptor beta chains from one sample, sequenced in a study of T cell responses to AZD1222 COVID-19 vaccine. Clones were read by immunoSEQ multiplex PCR, and TCRdb kept only the in-frame ones, dropping some. This sample has about 150,000 clones, with 80% to 95% found just once. Source: peripheral blood, taken 28 days after the second AZD1222 dose. These TCRs come from an adult who received the AZD1222 COVID-19 vaccine. CDR3s include the opening cysteine and the closing phenylalanine or tryptophan.

V gene | CDR3 protein
TRBV9 | CASSVDTPGSMNTEAFF
TRBV6-4 | CASSSDRNYGYTF
TRBV18 | CASSASPGRLDEKLFF
TRBV4-1 | CASSSLTLTEAFF
TRBV6-1 | CASSEGRLGGALGETQYF
TRBV15 | CATSSRAGGASGEQFF
TRBV7-9 | CASSHGEGLADTQYF
TRBV7-9 | CASSLRSGNTIYF
TRBV7-2 | CASSLGGRGQSPLHF
TRBV12-3/TRBV12-4 | CASSLDGGGYTF
TRBV18 | CASSPGTQTTGELFF
TRBV6-5 | CASRDGTSGSNEQFF
TRBV18 | CASSPLPDRKNQPQHF
TRBV15 | CATNLGTGVSNEQFF
TRBV29-1 | CSGTGLYPDYGYTF